This T cell receptor beta chain is drawn from a study of T-cell memory formation after mild COVID-19. Germline-derived CDR1 and CDR2 are SGHTA and FQGTGA. The CDR3 runs to 13 residues. V gave up 4 bases and J gave up 5 bases, with 11 bases separating them. This clonotype has more than one count but fewer than ten. TCRdb ran MiXCR on the 5' RACE reads and lists one entry per CDR3 protein. The repertoire holds approximately 560,000 distinct CDR3 sequences, roughly 17% seen once, with about 7.5% in the top ten. The genes are TRBV7-3 and TRBJ2-5; TRBD1 is a possible D gene (6 bases). The sequence was collected from an adult woman who had mild COVID-19 (a few samples of this study predate the infection). Cell type and time point are not known. Sequencing used PBMCs or a T cell subset sorted from them (not recorded which). For the CDR3, the DNA is TGTGCCAGCAGCTCGGGACATCGGGAGACCCAGTACTTC. This codes for CASSSGHRETQYF.